Presented here are 32 T cell receptor beta chains from one specimen sequenced in a study of technical replicates of blood from several donors (dated by TCRdb to about 2017). Libraries were built with the immunoSEQ multiplex PCR assay. The table was pulled from immuneACCESS by TCRdb, which kept in-frame rearrangements only. Such tables lose some clones; where checked, under half of the loss comes from unresolved V genes, and the rest has no known cause. The table for this sample lists almost 70,000 clones; roughly 92% of them were counted only once. Of the sample, under 0.5% is held by the ten largest clones. Sequenced sample: T cells isolated from PBMCs. These TCRs come from a human donor in good health.

The chain has TRBV2 and TRBJ1-1, with 10 bases matching TRBD1. The CDR3 has 17 residues. In germline, CDR1 is SNHLY, CDR2 FYNNEI. Trimming cost V 5 bases and J 10 bases; bases outside gene matches: 19. The CDR3 DNA is TGTGCCAGCAGTACCATAGAAGTCCCGGGACAGGGGTTGCGAGCTTTCTTT. Amino acids: CASSTIEVPGQGLRAFF.

This sequence joins TRBV28 and TRBJ2-7, with 7 positions matching TRBD1. With 5 bases clipped from V and 4 bases from J, the junction kept 8 bases outside the gene matches. Germline lookup yields CDR1 MDHEN and CDR2 SYDVKM. The CDR3 has 14 amino acids. As DNA, the CDR3 is TGTGCCAGCAGTGAACAGGGGAAGGGATACGAGCAGTACTTC. This translates into CASSEQGKGYEQYF.

The J gene is TRBJ1-1, the V gene TRBV19; 8 bases map to TRBD1. Germline V gene lookup returns CDR1 LNHDA and CDR2 SQIVND (reference sequence). The CDR3 sequence is 13 residues long. Trimming took 6 bases from V and 10 from J; bases not matched to a gene: 10. The CDR3 DNA reads TGTGCCAGTAGAGGACAGGGTCGTGGTGGAGCTTTCTTT. This gives the protein CASRGQGRGGAFF.

The gene calls are TRBV27 and TRBJ2-2; D gene ambiguous. This CDR3 spans 11 amino acids. V lost 9 bases, J lost 6 bases, and 8 bases lay in between. Germline assignment: CDR1 MNHEY and CDR2 SMNVEV (reference sequence). CDR3 coding DNA: TGTGCCAGTAACAACGCCGGGGAGCTGTTTTTT. Protein product: CASNNAGELFF.

The chain recombines TRBV5-1 with TRBJ2-1; TRBD2 matches 8 bases. CDR1 is SGHRS, CDR2 YFSETQ, per germline. Losses at the gene ends were 0 bases for V and 4 bases for J; bases not matched to a gene: 9. The length of the CDR3 is 17 residues. The CDR3 protein is CASSLGDGRALYNEQFF. The CDR3 DNA sequence: TGCGCCAGCAGCTTGGGTGACGGGAGGGCCTTATACAATGAGCAGTTCTTC.

This clone was seen only once. The chain employs TRBV27 and TRBJ2-2, with D uncertain. This CDR3 comprises 13 residues. V was cut by 5 bases and J by 5 bases, with 9 bases left in between. The germline V gene has CDR1 MNHEY and CDR2 SMNVEV (reference sequence). This CDR3 is CASSLDLTGELFF. CDR3 coding DNA: TGTGCCAGCAGTCTAGATCTTACCGGGGAGCTGTTTTTT.

The rearrangement joins TRBV7-8 to TRBJ2-5; a possible D gene is TRBD1 (6 bases). The CDR3 contains 15 residues. CDR1 SGHVS and CDR2 FQNEAQ come from the germline V gene. Trimming took 5 bases from V and 2 from J, leaving 15 bases between them. CDR3: CASSPRTEVQETQYF. The CDR3 DNA follows: TGTGCCAGCAGCCCGAGGACAGAAGTACAAGAGACCCAGTACTTC.

The V and J genes are TRBV6-1 and TRBJ1-1, with TRBD1 matching 8 bases. Germline CDR1 is MNHNS and CDR2 is SASEGT. The CDR3 consists of 14 residues. With 4 bases clipped from V and 5 bases from J, the junction kept 6 bases outside the gene matches. CDR3 in amino acids: CASSVTGVRTEAFF. DNA of the CDR3: TGTGCCAGCAGTGTGACAGGGGTGAGAACTGAAGCTTTCTTT.

J is TRBJ1-4 and V is TRBV4-2; D is uncertain. Trimming stripped 4 bases from V and 0 bases from J, with 6 bases between. In germline, CDR1 is LGHNA, CDR2 YNFKEQ. The CDR3 has 14 amino acids. The chain's CDR3 is CASSPVTTNEKLFF. The CDR3 nucleotides read TGTGCCAGCAGCCCAGTCACAACTAATGAAAAACTGTTTTTT.

The chain recombines TRBV28 with TRBJ2-7, with D unresolved. Between the trimmed V and J ends, which lost 2 bases and 0 bases, there was a span of 8 bases. The CDR3 spans 14 residues. Germline V gene lookup returns CDR1 MDHEN and CDR2 SYDVKM. The CDR3: CASSLRSFSYEQYF. DNA for the CDR3: TGTGCCAGCAGTTTACGGTCCTTCTCCTACGAGCAGTACTTC.

J is TRBJ2-5 and V is TRBV2; 7 nucleotides agree with TRBD2. Germline CDR1 is SNHLY and CDR2 is FYNNEI. The length of the CDR3 is 16 residues. V was clipped by 6 bases and J by 1 base; unmatched bases: 11. The CDR3 reads CASREAGESPQETQYF. CDR3 sequence (DNA): TGTGCCAGCAGGGAGGCGGGAGAATCCCCCCAAGAGACCCAGTACTTC.

This sequence joins TRBV5-1 and TRBJ1-1; 10 nucleotides line up with TRBD1. The J segment lost 8 bases and the V segment lost 3 bases, leaving 4 bases of the junction unmatched. Germline loops: CDR1 SGHRS, CDR2 YFSETQ. The CDR3 sequence is 13 residues long. The CDR3 here is CASSYGTGDEAFF. DNA of the CDR3: TGCGCCAGCAGCTACGGGACAGGGGACGAAGCTTTCTTT. Variable domain in full (rest from reference TRBV5-1 and TRBJ1-1): KAGVTQTPRYLIKTRGQQVTLSCSPISGHRSVSWYQQTPGQGLQFLFEYFSETQRNKGNFPGRFSGRQFSNSRSEMNVSTLELGDSALYLCASSYGTGDEAFFGQGTRLTVV.

The V gene is TRBV7-2, the J gene TRBJ1-2, with TRBD1 matching 7 bases. After removal of 6 bases from V and 8 bases from J, the junction contained 9 bases not matched to a gene. Germline CDR1 and CDR2: SGHTA and FQGNSA. The CDR3 spans 13 residues. CDR3 residues: CASSMDRRGGYTF. In DNA form, the CDR3 reads TGTGCCAGCAGTATGGACAGGAGAGGCGGCTACACCTTC.

J is TRBJ2-1 and V is TRBV7-2, with 9 bases aligning to TRBD2. CDR1 and CDR2 (germline): SGHTA, FQGNSA. The CDR3 spans 16 residues. Losses at the gene ends were 5 bases for V and 7 bases for J; bases not matched to a gene: 12. CDR3 amino acids: CASSAQYSGSMNEQFF. The CDR3 region has the DNA TGTGCCAGCAGCGCACAATATAGCGGGAGTATGAATGAGCAGTTCTTC.

This chain joins TRBV6-1 and TRBJ1-5; D is perhaps TRBD1 (5 bases). V dropped 2 bases and J dropped 11 bases, with 16 bases sitting between them. The CDR3 runs to 14 residues. Germline loops: CDR1 MNHNS, CDR2 SASEGT. The CDR3 DNA is TGTGCCAGCAGTGAAATAGTGGTGTCAGGGTCCCAGCATTTT. It encodes CASSEIVVSGSQHF.

The V call is TRBV4-1, the J call TRBJ2-7; 9 bases map to TRBD1. V lost 3 bases, J lost 3 bases, and 15 bases stayed unmatched. The length of the CDR3 is 18 residues. The germline gives CDR1 MGHRA, CDR2 YSYEKL. CDR3 in amino acids: CASSHTLRDRALNYEQYF. The CDR3 DNA reads as TGCGCCAGCAGCCACACCTTACGGGACAGGGCCCTAAACTACGAGCAGTACTTC.

This sequence joins TRBV19 and TRBJ2-2; D perhaps matches TRBD1 (6 bases). V was cut by 8 bases and J by 3 bases, with 13 bases left in between. Germline loops: CDR1 LNHDA, CDR2 SQIVND (reference sequence). The CDR3 has 14 residues. The CDR3 DNA follows: TGTGCCAGTCGTACGACAGGAGACACCGGGGAGCTGTTTTTT. Translated: CASRTTGDTGELFF.

The genes are TRBV11-2 and TRBJ2-3, with 11 bases that match TRBD1. CDR1 is SGHAT and CDR2 is FQNNGV in the germline V gene. The CDR3 sequence is 14 residues long. The ends lost 4 bases at V and 4 bases at J; junction bases unmatched: 1. The chain's CDR3 is CASSWTGGADTQYF. The CDR3 DNA reads as TGTGCCAGCAGCTGGACAGGGGGCGCAGATACGCAGTATTTT. Using reference TRBV11-2 and TRBJ2-3 for the parts outside the CDR3, the full variable domain is EAGVAQSPRYKIIEKRQSVAFWCNPISGHATLYWYQQILGQGPKLLIQFQNNGVVDDSQLPKDRFSAERLKGVDSTLKIQPAKLEDSAVYLCASSWTGGADTQYFGPGTRLTVL.

The rearrangement uses TRBV7-9 and TRBJ2-1; 10 nucleotides match TRBD2. The CDR3 covers 14 residues. In germline, CDR1 is SEHNR, CDR2 FQNEAQ (reference sequence). V lost 5 bases and J lost 10; bases outside the gene matches: 8. CDR3 amino acids: CASSIEREGLEQFF. The CDR3 coding sequence is TGTGCCAGCAGCATTGAGCGGGAGGGCCTCGAGCAGTTCTTC. Variable domain in full (rest from reference TRBV7-9 and TRBJ2-1): DTGVSQNPRHKITKRGQNVTFRCDPISEHNRLYWYRQTLGQGPEFLTYFQNEAQLEKSRLLSDRFSAERPKGSFSTLEIQRTEQGDSAMYLCASSIEREGLEQFFGPGTRLTVL.

V gene TRBV10-2 combines with J gene TRBJ1-4; 12 bases map to TRBD1. Germline loops: CDR1 WSHSY, CDR2 SAAADI. V lost 6 bases to trimming and J lost 7 bases; unmatched junction nucleotides: 3. This CDR3 contains 14 residues. The CDR3 loop is CASRGQGAAEKLFF. The CDR3 region has the DNA TGCGCCAGCAGGGGACAGGGGGCGGCTGAAAAACTGTTTTTT.

The rearrangement links TRBV30 to TRBJ1-1; no reliable D call. The germline gives CDR1 GTSNPN, CDR2 SVGIG (reference sequence). This CDR3 contains 12 residues. V was cut by 3 bases and J by 6 bases, with 11 bases left in between. CDR3 DNA sequence: TGTGCCTGGAGCCGACATAGAGCTGAAGCTTTCTTT. Translated: CAWSRHRAEAFF.

The chain uses TRBV28 and TRBJ2-1, with TRBD2 as a possible D gene (5 bases). CDR1 and CDR2 (germline): MDHEN, SYDVKM. The V and J ends lost 8 bases and 0 bases respectively, with 8 bases between them. The CDR3 contains 13 residues. CDR3 nucleotide sequence: TGTGCCAGCGGGGAGAGCTCCTACAATGAGCAGTTCTTC. Its translation: CASGESSYNEQFF.

The chain combines TRBV19 with TRBJ2-1; D is unclear. This CDR3 contains 13 residues. Germline V lookup: CDR1 LNHDA, CDR2 SQIVND (reference sequence). Between the trimmed V and J ends, which lost 5 bases and 7 bases, there was a span of 12 bases. CDR3 sequence (DNA): TGTGCCAGTAGTTTTTCAGGAAGGAATGAGCAGTTCTTC. This encodes CASSFSGRNEQFF.

This clone occurred once. The chain has TRBV4-3 and TRBJ2-1, with a tentative D call TRBD2 (6 bases). Per the germline V gene, CDR1 is LGHNA and CDR2 is YSLEER. This CDR3 spans 17 amino acids. The ends were cut back, 0 bases at V and 5 bases at J, with 17 bases in the middle. CDR3 sequence (DNA): TGCGCCAGCAGCCAAGATTATGGACGGGAGAGCAACAATGAGCAGTTCTTC. Its protein is CASSQDYGRESNNEQFF.

The gene calls are TRBV4-2 and TRBJ2-1; D not resolved. The CDR3 contains 11 residues. CDR1 is LGHNA and CDR2 is YNFKEQ in the germline V gene. Deletions cut 0 bases from V and 10 bases from J, with 4 bases between. DNA for the CDR3: TGTGCCAGCAGCCAAGATATAGAGCAGTTCTTC. Amino acids: CASSQDIEQFF.

The chain joins TRBV5-5 to TRBJ2-7, with TRBD1 identical over 10 bases. Trimming at V came to 4 bases and at J to 3 bases, leaving 7 bases not matched to a gene. The germline V gene has CDR1 SGHKS and CDR2 YYEKEE (reference sequence). CDR3 length: 15 residues. This chain's CDR3 is CASSLQGQGDYEQYF. The DNA of the CDR3 is TGTGCCAGCAGCCTACAAGGACAGGGGGACTACGAGCAGTACTTC.

CDR3 in amino acids: CASSYRTSAHEQYF. CDR3 DNA: TGTGCCAGCAGCTACCGGACTAGCGCCCACGAGCAGTACTTC. The rearrangement joins TRBV7-6 to TRBJ2-7, with 9 bases identical to TRBD2. This CDR3 is 14 amino acids long. Trimming cost V 4 bases and J 5 bases; bases outside gene matches: 6. The germline CDR1 and CDR2 sequences are SGHVS and FNYEAQ.

The V and J genes are TRBV6-5 and TRBJ2-7; maybe TRBD2 (5 bases). The germline gives CDR1 MNHEY, CDR2 SVGAGI. This CDR3 comprises 16 residues. V lost 0 bases and J 4 bases, leaving 16 bases between the germline ends. The CDR3 nucleotides read TGTGCCAGCAGTTACTCGCCTAGCAGGAGTTGGTACGAGCAGTACTTC. The encoded protein is CASSYSPSRSWYEQYF.

This clone has only a few counts. Here the CDR3 reads CASSEGTGTEAFF. The CDR3 nucleotides read TGTGCCAGCAGTGAGGGGACAGGGACTGAAGCTTTCTTT. The V call is TRBV25-1, the J call TRBJ1-1; 9 bases agree with TRBD1. The CDR3 contains 13 residues. Looked up from germline, CDR1 is MGHDK and CDR2 is SYGVNS. The junction had 1 base not matched to a gene; V was cut back by 3 bases and J by 5 bases.

The CDR3 is CASSRPIVEETQYF. CDR3 DNA sequence: TGTGCCAGCAGCCGTCCTATTGTGGAGGAGACCCAGTACTTC. The chain joins TRBV7-9 to TRBJ2-5, with no clear D. Germline V gene sequence: CDR1 SEHNR, CDR2 FQNEAQ (reference sequence). The CDR3 is 14 residues long. The V and J ends lost 5 bases and 5 bases respectively, with 15 bases between them.

The J gene is TRBJ1-1, the V gene TRBV11-3; no clear D gene. Germline assignment: CDR1 SGHNT and CDR2 YENEEA. V lost 1 base, J lost 12 bases, and 15 bases lay in between. The CDR3 runs to 13 residues. Written as DNA, the CDR3 is TGTGCCAGCAGCTTAGGAGCGGAACATAAACCTTTCTTT. Protein product: CASSLGAEHKPFF.

This chain uses TRBV9 with TRBJ2-2, with 9 bases aligning to TRBD2. Germline CDR1 SGDLS, CDR2 YYNGEE. V was pared by 0 bases and J by 4 bases, with 4 bases of the junction left unmatched. The CDR3 has 16 residues. This CDR3 is CASSVGLAVFTGELFF. DNA of the CDR3: TGTGCCAGCAGCGTAGGACTAGCGGTCTTCACCGGGGAGCTGTTTTTT. Filled out from reference TRBV9 and TRBJ2-2, the complete variable domain reads DSGVTQTPKHLITATGQRVTLRCSPRSGDLSVYWYQQSLDQGLQFLIQYYNGEERAKGNILERFSAQQFPDLHSELNLSSLELGDSALYFCASSVGLAVFTGELFFGEGSRLTVL.